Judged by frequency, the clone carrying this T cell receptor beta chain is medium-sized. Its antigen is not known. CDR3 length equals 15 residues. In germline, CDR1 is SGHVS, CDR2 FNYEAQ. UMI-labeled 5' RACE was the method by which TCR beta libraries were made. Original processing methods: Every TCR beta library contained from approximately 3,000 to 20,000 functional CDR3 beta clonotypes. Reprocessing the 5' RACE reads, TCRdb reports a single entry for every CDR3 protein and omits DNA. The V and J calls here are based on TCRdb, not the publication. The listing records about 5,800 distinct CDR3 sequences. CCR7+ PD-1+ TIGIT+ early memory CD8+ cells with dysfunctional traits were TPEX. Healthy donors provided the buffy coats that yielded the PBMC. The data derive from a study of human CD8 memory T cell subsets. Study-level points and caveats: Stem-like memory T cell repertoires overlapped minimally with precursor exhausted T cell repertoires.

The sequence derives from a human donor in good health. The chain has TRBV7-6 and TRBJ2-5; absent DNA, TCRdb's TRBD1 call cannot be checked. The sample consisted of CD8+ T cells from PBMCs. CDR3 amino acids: CASSPHPGDQETQYF. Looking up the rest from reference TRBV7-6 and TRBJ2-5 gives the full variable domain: GAGVSQSPRYKVTKRGQDVALRCDPISGHVSLYWYRQALGQGPEFLTYFNYEAQQDKSGLPNDRFSAERPEGSISTLTIQRTEQRDSAMYRCASSPHPGDQETQYFGPGTRLLVL.